The 7 T cell receptor beta chains given below trace back to one sample, sequenced in a study of stem cell transplantation in POMP-related autoinflammatory disease. Generated by immunoSEQ multiplex PCR, the TCRdb table keeps only in-frame clones and is missing some. The sample includes roughly 32,000 clones, 80% to 90% seen only once; the top ten take over 0.65%. The sample here was CD4+ T cells from PBMCs, taken before stem cell transplantation. The receptors were gathered from a human donor with POMP-related autoinflammation and immune dysregulation (PRAID).

CDR3 nucleotides: TGTGCCAGCAGCGTAACAGCGGGGGGACTCACAGATACGCAGTATTTT. Translated, it gives CASSVTAGGLTDTQYF. This chain links TRBV9 with TRBJ2-3; TRBD2 aligns across 9 bases. In germline, CDR1 is SGDLS, CDR2 YYNGEE. The CDR3 is 16 amino acids. Trimming cost V 1 base and J 2 bases; bases outside gene matches: 5. The whole variable domain, remainder taken from reference TRBV9 and TRBJ2-3, is DSGVTQTPKHLITATGQRVTLRCSPRSGDLSVYWYQQSLDQGLQFLIQYYNGEERAKGNILERFSAQQFPDLHSELNLSSLELGDSALYFCASSVTAGGLTDTQYFGPGTRLTVL.

V is TRBV28 and J is TRBJ1-2, with TRBD1 matching over 8 bases. Germline V CDR1 and CDR2: MDHEN, SYDVKM. The V gene end was trimmed by 5 bases and the J gene end by 6 bases; junction bases not matched to a gene: 5. CDR3 length equals 13 residues. In DNA, the CDR3 is TGTGCCAGCAGTGGACAGGGTCGGAATGGCTACACCTTC. It encodes CASSGQGRNGYTF.

V gene TRBV20-1 combines with J gene TRBJ1-1; D uncertain. The CDR3 has 11 residues. CDR1 DFQATT and CDR2 SNEGSKA come from the germline V gene (reference sequence). V lost 3 bases and J 4 bases, leaving 6 bases between the germline ends. In DNA, the CDR3 is TGCAGTGCTAGCGTGGGCACTGAAGCTTTCTTT. Protein sequence: CSASVGTEAFF.

The CDR3 sequence is CASSLHRAGSEKLFF. CDR3 coding DNA: TGTGCCAGCAGCTTACACAGGGCGGGTAGCGAAAAACTGTTTTTT. This chain connects TRBV7-2 to TRBJ1-4; D is perhaps TRBD1 (6 bases). Germline V gene lookup returns CDR1 SGHTA and CDR2 FQGNSA. Trimming pared 2 bases from V and 8 bases from J, leaving 15 bases between. The CDR3 has 15 amino acids. The variable domain in full, with the rest retrieved from reference TRBV7-2 and TRBJ1-4, is GAGVSQSPSNKVTEKGKDVELRCDPISGHTALYWYRQSLGQGLEFLIYFQGNSAPDKSGLPSDRFSAERTGGSVSTLTIQRTQQEDSAVYLCASSLHRAGSEKLFFGSGTQLSVL.

The genes are TRBV7-3 and TRBJ2-2; no clear D. This CDR3 comprises 14 residues. Germline lookup yields CDR1 SGHTA and CDR2 FQGTGA. The V end was cut by 5 bases, the J end by 4 bases, with 11 bases between. DNA of the CDR3: TGTGCCAGCAGCCCTAACACGGGCACCGGGGAGCTGTTTTTT. The encoded protein is CASSPNTGTGELFF.

In DNA, the CDR3 is TGTGCCACCAGCAGAGAGCAGGGGGGATATTTAAACAAAAACATTCAGTACTTC. It translates to CATSREQGGYLNKNIQYF. V usage is TRBV15 and J usage is TRBJ2-4; D perhaps matches TRBD1 (7 bases). CDR3 length: 18 residues. Germline CDR1 and CDR2: LNHNV and YYDKDF (reference sequence). Trimming removed 0 bases at V and 3 bases at J, with 18 bases between.

The rearrangement joins TRBV5-1 to TRBJ2-3; D is perhaps TRBD1 (6 bases). V lost 0 bases, J lost 2 bases, and 10 bases lay in between. Germline V gene lookup returns CDR1 SGHRS and CDR2 YFSETQ. The CDR3 totals 15 residues. The CDR3 DNA is TGCGCCAGCAGCTTGGCCGACAGGCACACAGATACGCAGTATTTT. The encoded protein is CASSLADRHTDTQYF.